These T cell receptor beta chains were read from a single sample in a study of CD8+ T cells in alopecia areata. Clones were sequenced by immunoSEQ multiplex PCR, and TCRdb holds only the in-frame ones, with some missing. The sample contains 200,000 or so clones, roughly 57% of which appear only once. Sequenced material: CD4+ T cells sorted from blood, taken at week 0. The receptor source for this set is a human donor with alopecia areata. The CDR3 runs from the conserved cysteine through the conserved F or W. D genes are given only for firm matches. The listing skips clone size in some rows; elsewhere it reads once, few, many or a size class.

d_call cdr3_length j_call v_call clone_size cdr3_nt cdr3_aa
- 14 TRBJ2-7 TRBV27 - TGTGCCAGCAGTCCCCTACCCCGCTCCTACGAGCAGTACTTC CASSPLPRSYEQYF
- 14 TRBJ2-2 TRBV7-3 - TGTGCCAGCAGCTATGACCTGAACACCGGGGAGCTGTTTTTT CASSYDLNTGELFF
- 14 TRBJ2-1 TRBV6-5 - TGTGCCAGCAGCCGGGACACAGCCCAGCCCCAGCAGTTCTTC CASSRDTAQPQQFF
- 17 TRBJ1-2 TRBV29-1 - TGCAGCGTTGGTCAAGGCGGCACGACCAGTCATAACTATGGCTACACCTTC CSVGQGGTTSHNYGYTF
TRBD1 14 TRBJ1-2 TRBV30 few TGTGCCTGGAGTGCCGCAGGGGGCGGGAGTGGCTACACCTTC CAWSAAGGGSGYTF
- 13 TRBJ1-2 TRBV11-2 - TGTGCCAGCAGCTTAGCTGGACGGGGTGGCTACACCTTC CASSLAGRGGYTF
TRBD1 17 TRBJ1-5 TRBV7-8 few TGTGCCAGCAGCACGGGACAGGGGCTGATACGCAATCAGCCCCAGCATTTT CASSTGQGLIRNQPQHF
- 14 TRBJ2-1 TRBV29-1 - TGCAGCGTTTTAGAGCGGAGCTCCTACAATGAGCAGTTCTTC CSVLERSSYNEQFF
- 14 TRBJ2-5 TRBV9 - TGTGCCAGCAGCCCCGGGGAGTGGCAAGAGACCCAGTACTTC CASSPGEWQETQYF
- 15 TRBJ2-1 TRBV29-1 - TGCAGCGTTAACCGACGGGAGAGGTTTGGTGATGAGCAGTTCTTC CSVNRRERFGDEQFF
TRBD2 15 TRBJ2-1 TRBV5-4 - TGTGCCAGCAGCTTGGTTCTAGCGGGGAACAATGAGCAGTTCTTC CASSLVLAGNNEQFF
- 11 TRBJ2-3 TRBV5-1 - TGCGCCAGCAGCTCGGGGTGGGGGCAGTATTTT CASSSGWGQYF
TRBD2 17 TRBJ2-4 TRBV7-2 - TGTGCCAGCAGTGGTCTACCCGTTAGCGGGGCAAAAAACATTCAGTACTTC CASSGLPVSGAKNIQYF
- 13 TRBJ2-5 TRBV29-1 - TGCAGCGTCTCCCGGGAGATCCAAGAGACCCAGTACTTC CSVSREIQETQYF
- 13 TRBJ1-1 TRBV7-2 - TGTGCCAGCAGCTTGTCAGGGAACACTGAAGCTTTCTTT CASSLSGNTEAFF
TRBD1 12 TRBJ1-6 TRBV14 few TGTGCCAGCAGCGTGACAGGGGCTACCCTCCACTTT CASSVTGATLHF
- 15 TRBJ2-2 TRBV9 once TGTGCCAGCAGCGTAGCTGGGGGCAACACCGGGGAGCTGTTTTTT CASSVAGGNTGELFF
- 14 TRBJ1-2 TRBV28 - TGTGCCAGCAGTTTACCAGGGGCCGTCTATGGCTACACCTTC CASSLPGAVYGYTF
- 14 TRBJ2-3 TRBV7-3 - TGTGCCAGCAGCCAAAGGACTAGCACAGATACGCAGTATTTT CASSQRTSTDTQYF
- 13 TRBJ2-1 TRBV15 - TGTGCCACCAGGGGGGCTGAGGGGACCGAGCAGTTCTTC CATRGAEGTEQFF
TRBD1 15 TRBJ1-4 TRBV2 - TGTGCCAGCCGGGAACAGGGGGCAATCGGTGAAAAACTGTTTTTT CASREQGAIGEKLFF
- 14 TRBJ2-7 TRBV29-1 - TGCAGCGTTGAGGAAGCAGGGAAAGGCTACGAGCAGTACTTC CSVEEAGKGYEQYF